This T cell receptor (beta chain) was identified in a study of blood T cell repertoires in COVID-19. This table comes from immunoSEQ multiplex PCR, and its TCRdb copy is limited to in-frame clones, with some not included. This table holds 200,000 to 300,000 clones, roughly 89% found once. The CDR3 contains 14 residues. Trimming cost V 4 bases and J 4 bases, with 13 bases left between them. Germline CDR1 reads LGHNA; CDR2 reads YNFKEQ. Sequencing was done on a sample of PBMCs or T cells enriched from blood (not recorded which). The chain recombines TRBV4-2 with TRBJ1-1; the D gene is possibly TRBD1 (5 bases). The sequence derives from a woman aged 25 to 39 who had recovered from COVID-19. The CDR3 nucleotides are TGTGCCAGCAGCCCCAGGGAAGGAGTCACTGAAGCTTTCTTT. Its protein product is CASSPREGVTEAFF.